The rows below give T cell receptor beta chains drawn from one sample of a study of T cell responses to AZD1222 COVID-19 vaccine. Using immunoSEQ multiplex PCR, the repertoire was profiled, and TCRdb retains in-frame clones only, with some absent. The sample lists 150,000 or so clones; about nine tenths were seen once. The material sequenced was peripheral blood, taken 28 days after the second AZD1222 dose. Receptors were obtained from an adult who received the AZD1222 COVID-19 vaccine. The conserved cysteine and the conserved F or W are not part of the CDR3 here.

V gene	J gene	CDR3 protein
TRBV7-8	TRBJ1-1	ASSPGERLNTEAF
TRBV18	TRBJ2-7	ASSRGPWRARGTNYEQY
TRBV4-1	TRBJ2-3	ASSQPTSGRALDTQY
TRBV28	TRBJ2-1	ASSLFRSHNEQF
TRBV15	TRBJ2-5	ATSRTGMYQETQY
TRBV5-1	TRBJ2-7	ASSLAGTLANEQY
TRBV9	TRBJ2-1	ASSAALAHNEQF
TRBV11-2	TRBJ2-7	ASRSLRGRASVEQY
TRBV5-1	TRBJ1-2	ASSLGDRTDDGYT
TRBV18	TRBJ1-3	ASSPVTGDSGNTIY
TRBV19	TRBJ1-2	ASSIDPPTGEFYGYT
TRBV28	TRBJ1-2	ASSLRSYGYT
TRBV5-1	TRBJ2-3	ASSAPGTSGSGGTQY
TRBV11-1	TRBJ2-3	ASSLGTSTDTQY
TRBV14	TRBJ2-1	ASSQVSGDSYNEQF
TRBV6-2/TRBV6-3	TRBJ2-5	ASSYRTFQETQY
TRBV28	TRBJ2-1	ASRQDRDNEQF
TRBV10-1	TRBJ1-1	ASSEPNPPPGQGKGDEAF
TRBV9	TRBJ2-3	ASSVVPDTQY
TRBV27	TRBJ2-7	ASSPTTASYEQY
TRBV27	TRBJ1-1	ASSLSRGTGENTEAF
TRBV7-2	TRBJ1-1	ASSLDTRGVNTEAF
TRBV7-2	TRBJ1-1	ASSTHADRGGVDTEAF
TRBV28	TRBJ2-5	ASTTYRDQETQY
TRBV7-2	TRBJ1-5	ASSLIQNQPQH
TRBV27	TRBJ1-1	ASSLAGLNTEAF
TRBV3-1/TRBV3-2	TRBJ1-2	ASSLGDREYYGYT
TRBV5-8	TRBJ1-1	ASSQRDRSTEAF
TRBV11-2	TRBJ2-7	ASSPPLGGTPEQY
TRBV7-8	TRBJ1-5	ASSLVAGGQPQH
TRBV28	TRBJ1-4	ASSRTGSVGNEKLF
TRBV7-9	TRBJ2-1	ASSFYSGTYNEQF
TRBV10-3	TRBJ2-1	AISESWGQGGDNEQF
TRBV5-1	TRBJ2-3	ASSLGHLSTDTQY
TRBV3-1/TRBV3-2	TRBJ1-5	ASSHSGQGVNQPQH
TRBV11-2	TRBJ2-1	ASSLVAGVVSGDNEQF
TRBV9	TRBJ2-2	ASSKQGLGELF
TRBV10-3	TRBJ2-7	AISAGTSGRVEQY
TRBV19	TRBJ1-2	ASSPPGIGRHGYT
TRBV2	TRBJ1-5	ASSGDSNQPQH
TRBV7-8	TRBJ2-3	ASSYNPADTQY
TRBV5-8	TRBJ1-4	ASSFGGGVNEKLF